Listed below are T cell receptor beta chains from one sample, sequenced in a study of blood T cell repertoires in COVID-19. Measured with immunoSEQ multiplex PCR; TCRdb has only the in-frame clones, and not every one. The repertoire consists of a few hundred thousand clones, with 80% to 90% occurring once and the leading ten covering 1% to 1.3%. Material for sequencing was PBMCs or T cells enriched from blood (not recorded which). The receptors here all came from a man between 25 and 39 years old who had recovered from COVID-19. Both conserved end residues are part of each CDR3. The D gene is left open where the match is weak. Clone size is shown for a subset of rows, as once, few, many or a class of expanded clone.

>.|.|TRBV5-6|TRBJ2-7
TGTGCCAGCAGCCACCAGGGGCAGTACGAGCAGTACTTC
CASSHQGQYEQYF
>.|TRBD2|TRBV7-6|TRBJ2-1
TGTGCCAGCAGCTTAGTAGCGGGAGGTAAAAATGAGCAGTTCTTC
CASSLVAGGKNEQFF
>.|.|TRBV28|TRBJ2-7
TGTGCCAGCCTCGGGCTAGGGGAATACGAGCAGTACTTC
CASLGLGEYEQYF
>.|.|TRBV12-3/TRBV12-4|TRBJ2-5
TGTGCCAGCGGTTCAACCGGGGAGACCCAGTACTTC
CASGSTGETQYF
>.|TRBD2|TRBV30|TRBJ2-5
TGTGCAACTAGCGGGTCGATCCAAGAGACCCAGTACTTC
CATSGSIQETQYF
>.|.|TRBV28|TRBJ1-6
TGTGCCAGCAGTTTTTCGGACAGTGGCTATAATTCACCCCTCCACTTT
CASSFSDSGYNSPLHF
>.|.|TRBV27|TRBJ1-1
TGTGCCAGCAGTTTTCCAGGATCTTTTCGCGCTTTCTTT
CASSFPGSFRAFF
>.|TRBD1|TRBV28|TRBJ2-7
TGTGCCAGCAGAGGGAGCGTCGGGACAGAGAGCTCCTACGAGCAGTACTTC
CASRGSVGTESSYEQYF
>.|.|TRBV19|TRBJ2-2
TGTGCCAGTAGTATACAGGGGGGTCAGACCGGGGAGCTGTTTTTT
CASSIQGGQTGELFF
>.|TRBD2|TRBV29-1|TRBJ2-1
TGCAGCGTAGCGGGAGACCTCTACAATGAGCAGTTCTTC
CSVAGDLYNEQFF
>few|.|TRBV13|TRBJ2-7
TGTGCCAGCAGCTCCTCTGGTAGCGCCCTCTCCTACGAGCAGTACTTC
CASSSSGSALSYEQYF
>few|.|TRBV3-1/TRBV3-2|TRBJ2-7
TGTGCCAGCAGCCAGCTACAGGGTCCTTCGAGCGAGCAGTACTTC
CASSQLQGPSSEQYF
>once|.|TRBV7-2|TRBJ2-6
TGTGCCAGCAGCTCATACGGTGGGGCCAACGTCCTGACTTTC
CASSSYGGANVLTF
>.|.|TRBV12-5|TRBJ1-1
TGTGCTAGTGGTTACAGGGTCGGGACCACTGAAGCTTTCTTT
CASGYRVGTTEAFF
>.|.|TRBV19|TRBJ1-5
TGTGCCAGTAGTATCAGTAACAATCAGCCCCAGCATTTT
CASSISNNQPQHF
>.|.|TRBV7-9|TRBJ1-3
TGTGCCAGCACCACAGAGGCCGACACCATATATTTT
CASTTEADTIYF
>.|TRBD1|TRBV6-5|TRBJ2-7
TGTGCCAGCAGCCGGACAGGGAGAGACTCCTACGAGCAGTACTTC
CASSRTGRDSYEQYF
>.|.|TRBV7-8|TRBJ2-1
TGTGCCAGCAGCTTATTGAGGGCCAGCTCCTACAATGAGCAGTTCTTC
CASSLLRASSYNEQFF
>few|TRBD2|TRBV9|TRBJ2-1
TGTGCCAGCAGCGTACTCAGCGGGAGTTTGGATGAGCAGTTCTTC
CASSVLSGSLDEQFF
>.|TRBD2|TRBV4-2|TRBJ2-1
TGTGCCAGCAGCCTTTTACTAGCGGGGCTGGTCGATGAGCAGTTCTTC
CASSLLLAGLVDEQFF
>.|.|TRBV5-4|TRBJ2-7
TGTGCCAGCAGCCCTGACTATAAGGAGCAGTACTTC
CASSPDYKEQYF
>.|.|TRBV27|TRBJ2-2
TGTGCCAGCAGTTTATCGAACACCGTCACCGGGGAGCTGTTTTTT
CASSLSNTVTGELFF
>.|.|TRBV11-2|TRBJ1-3
TGTGCCAGCAGCCGAACAGGGTCCTCTGGAAACACCATATATTTT
CASSRTGSSGNTIYF
>.|.|TRBV25-1|TRBJ1-3
TGTGCCAGCAGTGATCACGCAGGGGCAGCTGGAAACACCATATATTTT
CASSDHAGAAGNTIYF
>.|.|TRBV5-6|TRBJ1-2
TGTGCCAGCAGAGAAGAGGGTTGGGACTATGGCTACACCTTC
CASREEGWDYGYTF
>.|TRBD2|TRBV5-4|TRBJ2-3
TGTGCCAGCACTGACCCTAGCGGTCTCACAGATACGCAGTATTTT
CASTDPSGLTDTQYF
>.|TRBD1|TRBV2|TRBJ1-2
TGTGCCAGCATAGTCGGACAGGCCTATGGCTACACCTTC
CASIVGQAYGYTF
>few|.|TRBV3-1/TRBV3-2|TRBJ2-7
TGTGCCAGCAGCCCTTCCTCGGGTAGCGGTCCTGCTTTGGAGCAGTACTTC
CASSPSSGSGPALEQYF
>.|TRBD1|TRBV28|TRBJ2-7
TGTGCCAGCAAAATAAGGACAGGGTTCTACGAGCAGTACTTC
CASKIRTGFYEQYF
>.|.|TRBV15|TRBJ2-1
TGTGCCACCAGCAGAGATCGAGACAATGAGCAGTTCTTC
CATSRDRDNEQFF
>.|.|TRBV2|TRBJ2-1
TGTGCCAGCACACAGGACCCTAGATACAATGAGCAGTTCTTC
CASTQDPRYNEQFF
>once|.|TRBV12-3/TRBV12-4|TRBJ1-1
TGTGCCAGCAGTCTCCTGACAGCGAAAGCTTTCTTT
CASSLLTAKAFF
>.|TRBD1|TRBV6-5|TRBJ1-1
TGTGCCAGCAGCTTCGGGACAGGGGTTTTGACTGAAGCTTTCTTT
CASSFGTGVLTEAFF
>once|TRBD2|TRBV3-1/TRBV3-2|TRBJ2-5
TGTGCCAGCAGCCGGCTAGCGGGGAAAGAGACCCAGTACTTC
CASSRLAGKETQYF
>once|TRBD2|TRBV11-2|TRBJ2-7
TGTGCCAGCAGCCTTCCCTTTCCGGGAGGCGGGCGCGACGAGCAGTACTTC
CASSLPFPGGGRDEQYF
>.|TRBD1|TRBV13|TRBJ1-1
TGTGCCAGCAGCTTGGGACAGGAAGCTTTCTTT
CASSLGQEAFF
>.|TRBD1|TRBV7-9|TRBJ2-5
TGTGCCAGCAGCTTAGGGACAGGGGAAGAGACCCAGTACTTC
CASSLGTGEETQYF
>.|.|TRBV7-9|TRBJ2-7
TGTGCCAGCAGCGTCGACACGTTCGGCGAGCAGTACTTC
CASSVDTFGEQYF
>.|.|TRBV27|TRBJ1-2
TGTGCCAGCAGTTTATGGGCAGGACACTCATCAAAATATGGCTACACCTTC
CASSLWAGHSSKYGYTF
>.|.|TRBV28|TRBJ1-6
TGTGCCAGCAGCCGGGGCCTGGGGACAAGGAATAATTCACCCCTCCACTTT
CASSRGLGTRNNSPLHF
>.|.|TRBV5-1|TRBJ1-1
TGCGCCAGCAGCACCAACACAGGGTCGTACACTGAAGCTTTCTTT
CASSTNTGSYTEAFF
>.|TRBD1|TRBV12-5|TRBJ1-5
TGTGCTAGTGGGCCAGGGGGTCCCCATCAGCCCCAGCATTTT
CASGPGGPHQPQHF
>.|.|TRBV29-1|TRBJ1-2
TGCAGCGTTGAAAGAGGGCGCTATGGCTACACCTTC
CSVERGRYGYTF
>once|TRBD2|TRBV3-1/TRBV3-2|TRBJ2-3
TGTGCCAGCAGCCAAAATAGCGGGTACACAGATACGCAGTATTTT
CASSQNSGYTDTQYF
>.|.|TRBV7-8|TRBJ2-5
TGTGCCAGCAGCTTAGAGGCTCAGGGGATATGGGAGACCCAGTACTTC
CASSLEAQGIWETQYF
>once|.|TRBV19|TRBJ2-1
TGTGCCAGTAGTATAGATGGGGCTCCACAGTTCTTC
CASSIDGAPQFF
>.|.|TRBV6-4|TRBJ2-3
TGTGCCAGCAGTGACTCGAGTAACAGCTACGATACGCAGTATTTT
CASSDSSNSYDTQYF
>.|TRBD2|TRBV18|TRBJ2-1
TGTGCCAGCTCGCTTAGCGGGAAGAACAATGAGCAGTTCTTC
CASSLSGKNNEQFF
>.|.|TRBV7-2|TRBJ1-2
TGTGCCAGCAGCTTAGAGTTAGACTTGAATGGCTACACCTTC
CASSLELDLNGYTF
>.|TRBD1|TRBV3-1/TRBV3-2|TRBJ2-1
TGTGCCAGCAGCCACCGGGGGACAGGGGCCGAGCAGTTCTTC
CASSHRGTGAEQFF
>.|TRBD2|TRBV7-2|TRBJ2-5
TGTGCCAGCAGCTTCCACGGACTAGGAGAGACCCAGTACTTC
CASSFHGLGETQYF
>.|.|TRBV30|TRBJ2-1
TGTGCCTGGAGTCCCTGGGGACTCACCTACAATGAGCAGTTCTTC
CAWSPWGLTYNEQFF